One and the same sample provided the 24 T cell receptor beta chains below, sequenced in a study of beta chain features in type 1 diabetes. cDNA synthesis used the whole RNA isolate, giving expressed TCRB sequences. Assay: immunoSEQ multiplex PCR; the TCRdb copy retains only in-frame clones and omits some. The sample has 400,000 to 550,000 clones, 9.5% to 12% seen once. Sequencing input: naive CD4+ T cells from blood. The receptor source for this set is a woman between 18 and 29 years old in good health.

V is TRBV7-9 and J is TRBJ2-2; D unresolved. Trimming stripped 4 bases from V and 6 bases from J, with 24 bases between. This CDR3 is 18 amino acids long. Germline lookup yields CDR1 SEHNR and CDR2 FQNEAQ (reference sequence). This CDR3 is CASSSQFGPREVAGELFF. CDR3 DNA sequence: TGTGCCAGCAGCTCCCAATTCGGGCCCCGCGAGGTTGCCGGGGAGCTGTTTTTT. Drawing the rest from reference TRBV7-9 and TRBJ2-2, the complete variable domain is DTGVSQNPRHKITKRGQNVTFRCDPISEHNRLYWYRQTLGQGPEFLTYFQNEAQLEKSRLLSDRFSAERPKGSFSTLEIQRTEQGDSAMYLCASSSQFGPREVAGELFFGEGSRLTVL.

The rearrangement links TRBV19 to TRBJ2-6; D ambiguous. V was cut by 5 bases and J by 0 bases, with 8 bases left in between. In germline, CDR1 is LNHDA, CDR2 SQIVND (reference sequence). The CDR3 has 15 residues. CDR3: CASSLEHSGANVLTF. The CDR3 region has the DNA TGTGCCAGTAGTTTGGAGCACTCTGGGGCCAACGTCCTGACTTTC.

In its sample, this clone was seen a few times. This sequence joins TRBV6-6 and TRBJ2-3; weak D call: TRBD1 (5 bases). Looked up from germline, CDR1 is MNHNY and CDR2 is SVGAGI (reference sequence). The CDR3 extends over 14 amino acids. V was clipped by 5 bases and J by 6 bases, with 15 bases between them. CDR3 region: CASSDSGKGDTQYF. For the CDR3, the DNA is TGTGCCAGCAGTGACAGTGGAAAGGGGGATACGCAGTATTTT.

This clone was seen a single time. The chain has TRBV7-2 and TRBJ2-5; 12 bases are a match to TRBD2. This CDR3 comprises 16 residues. Germline V gene data show CDR1 as SGHTA and CDR2 as FQGNSA. Trimming at V came to 5 bases and at J to 5 bases, leaving 9 bases not matched to a gene. The CDR3 sequence: CASSQRRLAGVETQYF. In DNA form, the CDR3 reads TGTGCCAGCAGCCAAAGGAGACTAGCGGGAGTGGAGACCCAGTACTTC.

This rearrangement joins TRBV2 to TRBJ1-4, with 9 bases aligning to TRBD1. This CDR3 is 14 amino acids long. Germline V gene data show CDR1 as SNHLY and CDR2 as FYNNEI. V lost 5 bases, J lost 7 bases, and 5 bases stayed unmatched. CDR3 region: CASSRTGEREKLFF. In DNA form, the CDR3 reads TGTGCCAGCAGTCGGACAGGGGAACGTGAAAAACTGTTTTTT.

This chain uses TRBV9 with TRBJ1-3; 7 bases are shared with TRBD1. The CDR3 is 15 amino acids. Per the germline V gene, CDR1 is SGDLS and CDR2 is YYNGEE. Trimming at V came to 4 bases and at J to 2 bases, leaving 6 bases not matched to a gene. The CDR3 sequence is CASSPDRVTGNTIYF. The CDR3 DNA reads as TGTGCCAGCAGCCCAGACAGGGTCACTGGAAACACCATATATTTT. Together with reference TRBV9 and TRBJ1-3, the CDR3 gives the full variable domain: DSGVTQTPKHLITATGQRVTLRCSPRSGDLSVYWYQQSLDQGLQFLIQYYNGEERAKGNILERFSAQQFPDLHSELNLSSLELGDSALYFCASSPDRVTGNTIYFGEGSWLTVV.

This clone was found a few times. Other DNA sequences within the sample encode an identical CDR3. The J gene is TRBJ2-1, the V gene TRBV29-1, with 7 bases aligning to TRBD1. This CDR3 contains 11 residues. V was pared by 5 bases and J by 8 bases, with 3 bases of the junction left unmatched. Per the germline V gene, CDR1 is SQVTM and CDR2 is ANQGSEA. In DNA form, the CDR3 reads TGCAGCGTTTTGAGGGGGCATGAGCAGTTCTTC. As protein: CSVLRGHEQFF.

CDR3 amino acids: CASSTRQGDQPQHF. The CDR3 nucleotides read TGCGCCAGCAGCACGAGACAGGGGGATCAGCCCCAGCATTTT. This chain joins TRBV4-1 and TRBJ1-5; 9 nucleotides match TRBD1. The V segment lost 5 bases and the J segment 5 bases; nucleotides outside the gene matches: 4. Germline V gene lookup returns CDR1 MGHRA and CDR2 YSYEKL. The length of the CDR3 is 14 residues.

The rearrangement joins TRBV20-1 to TRBJ1-2; possibly TRBD1 for D (5 bases). V dropped 4 bases and J dropped 8 bases, with 8 bases sitting between them. Germline values: CDR1 DFQATT, CDR2 SNEGSKA (reference sequence). The CDR3 sequence is 10 residues long. The CDR3 sequence is CSAKGRGYTF. CDR3 sequence (DNA): TGCAGTGCTAAGGGGAGAGGCTACACCTTC.

The rearrangement joins TRBV15 to TRBJ1-5; the match to TRBD1 covers 9 bases. CDR3 length: 15 residues. CDR1 and CDR2 (germline): LNHNV, YYDKDF (reference sequence). Trimming removed 1 base from V and 6 bases from J; junction bases left unmatched: 4. This CDR3 reads CATSRGGTGLQPQHF. CDR3 nucleotide sequence: TGTGCCACCAGCAGAGGTGGGACAGGGCTTCAGCCCCAGCATTTT.

V is TRBV28 and J is TRBJ1-4; D is perhaps TRBD1 (6 bases). The germline V gene has CDR1 MDHEN and CDR2 SYDVKM. With 6 bases removed from V and 16 bases from J, the gap between germline ends came to 21 bases. The CDR3 sequence is 13 residues long. The CDR3 DNA reads as TGTGCCAGCAGCCCAACCTACAGGGTCGGAGCGTTTTTT. Protein: CASSPTYRVGAFF.

This chain connects TRBV7-9 to TRBJ2-1; D may be TRBD1 (6 bases). Looked up from germline, CDR1 is SEHNR and CDR2 is FQNEAQ (reference sequence). This CDR3 has 16 amino acids. Deletions cut 5 bases from V and 9 bases from J, with 23 bases between. The chain's CDR3 is CASSPRPWGKDSEQFF. The CDR3 coding sequence is TGTGCCAGCAGCCCAAGACCGTGGGGCAAGGACAGTGAGCAGTTCTTC.

The CDR3 coding sequence is TGCAGCGTCGAAATGACAAAGGACAAGACCCAGTACTTC. Protein product: CSVEMTKDKTQYF. The chain has TRBV29-1 and TRBJ2-5; D might be TRBD1 (5 bases). V was pared by 6 bases and J by 6 bases, with 17 bases between. The V gene's germline CDR1 is SQVTM and CDR2 ANQGSEA. The CDR3 is made up of 13 amino acids. Complete variable domain (other parts from reference TRBV29-1 and TRBJ2-5): SAVISQKPSRDICQRGTSLTIQCQVDSQVTMMFWYRQQPGQSLTLIATANQGSEATYESGFVIDKFPISRPNLTFSTLTVSNMSPEDSSIYLCSVEMTKDKTQYFGPGTRLLVL.

This rearrangement joins TRBV4-2 to TRBJ2-1; D is perhaps TRBD2 (6 bases). Trimming removed 8 bases from V and 7 bases from J, with 18 bases in between. From germline, CDR1 is LGHNA and CDR2 YNFKEQ. The CDR3 is 14 residues long. This CDR3 is CASSNRLEPNEQFF. CDR3 nucleotides: TGTGCCAGCTCCAACCGACTAGAGCCTAATGAGCAGTTCTTC.

This clone was observed a handful of times. The V call is TRBV13, the J call TRBJ1-2; D may be TRBD1 (5 bases). Trimming pared 6 bases from V and 2 bases from J, leaving 13 bases between. CDR3 length: 14 residues. Germline CDR1 reads PRHDT; CDR2 reads FYEKMQ (reference sequence). The CDR3 bases are TGTGCCAGCAGGATTCTTGGGGCGAACTATGGCTACACCTTC. This gives the protein CASRILGANYGYTF.

This rearrangement joins TRBV10-3 to TRBJ2-2; D unclear. The CDR3 consists of 16 residues. CDR1 and CDR2 from the germline V gene are ENHRY and SYGVKD. The germline V and J ends were trimmed by 0 bases and 6 bases, with 14 bases remaining between them. The CDR3 spells CAISESPTLSSGELFF. Here the CDR3 DNA reads TGTGCCATCAGTGAGTCCCCGACACTTTCCTCCGGGGAGCTGTTTTTT.

The V and J genes are TRBV2 and TRBJ2-7; 10 nucleotides line up with TRBD2. CDR1 and CDR2 (germline): SNHLY, FYNNEI. V lost 6 bases to trimming and J lost 6 bases; unmatched junction nucleotides: 11. This CDR3 contains 15 residues. The CDR3 DNA reads TGTGCCAGCAGGATAAGCGGGAGGGCCTGGAGCGAGCAGTACTTC. This encodes CASRISGRAWSEQYF.

This chain uses TRBV29-1 with TRBJ2-2, with D maybe TRBD2 (5 bases). This CDR3 is built from 15 residues. V dropped 5 bases and J dropped 3 bases, with 16 bases sitting between them. From germline, CDR1 is SQVTM and CDR2 ANQGSEA. The CDR3 nucleotides are TGCAGCGTTACCCACGGGAAGCGGCACACCGGGGAGCTGTTTTTT. Translating it yields CSVTHGKRHTGELFF.

V usage is TRBV5-6 and J usage is TRBJ1-1; no clear D gene. V dropped 3 bases and J dropped 2 bases, with 14 bases sitting between them. In germline, CDR1 is SGHDT, CDR2 YYEEEE. CDR3 length: 15 amino acids. DNA of the CDR3: TGTGCCAGCAGCTCCATAGGTTTAGCAAACACTGAAGCTTTCTTT. Its protein product is CASSSIGLANTEAFF.

This clone was picked up a small number of times. The chain is built from TRBV7-2 and TRBJ2-3; 9 bases agree with TRBD1. This CDR3 region has 15 residues. Germline assignment: CDR1 SGHTA and CDR2 FQGNSA. With V trimmed by 6 bases and J by 2 bases, 6 bases remained unmatched. CDR3 protein: CASSTGQGNTDTQYF. For the CDR3, the DNA is TGTGCCAGCAGTACGGGACAGGGAAACACAGATACGCAGTATTTT.

This chain links TRBV30 with TRBJ2-1; D may be TRBD2 (6 bases). The CDR3 extends over 15 amino acids. The germline gives CDR1 GTSNPN, CDR2 SVGIG (reference sequence). Deletions cut 0 bases from V and 2 bases from J, with 11 bases between. As DNA, the CDR3 is TGTGCCTGGAGTGTCTACGGGAGCGCCTACAATGAGCAGTTCTTC. Its translation: CAWSVYGSAYNEQFF.

This chain connects TRBV6-5 to TRBJ2-7, with 9 bases lining up with TRBD2. Germline CDR1 reads MNHEY; CDR2 reads SVGAGI. With 2 bases clipped from V and 2 bases from J, the junction kept 7 bases outside the gene matches. The CDR3 is 16 residues long. The CDR3 DNA sequence: TGTGCCAGCAGTTACGTCCGTAGCGGGAGTCCCTACGAGCAGTACTTC. It translates to CASSYVRSGSPYEQYF.

The genes are TRBV6-6 and TRBJ1-5, with TRBD1 matching 10 bases. Germline V gene sequence: CDR1 MNHNY, CDR2 SVGAGI (reference sequence). Trimming at V came to 6 bases and at J to 4 bases, leaving 3 bases not matched to a gene. CDR3 length: 14 residues. For the CDR3, the DNA is TGTGCCAGCAGAAGACAGGGGGCGAATCAGCCCCAGCATTTT. Residues: CASRRQGANQPQHF.

This clone was detected only a few times. This chain links TRBV5-1 with TRBJ2-5; possibly TRBD2 for D (6 bases). Trimming cost V 0 bases and J 4 bases, with 10 bases left between them. The CDR3 contains 14 residues. CDR1 is SGHRS, CDR2 YFSETQ, per germline. The CDR3 is CASSLVAGPETQYF. Here the CDR3 DNA reads TGCGCCAGCAGCTTGGTGGCGGGACCAGAGACCCAGTACTTC.